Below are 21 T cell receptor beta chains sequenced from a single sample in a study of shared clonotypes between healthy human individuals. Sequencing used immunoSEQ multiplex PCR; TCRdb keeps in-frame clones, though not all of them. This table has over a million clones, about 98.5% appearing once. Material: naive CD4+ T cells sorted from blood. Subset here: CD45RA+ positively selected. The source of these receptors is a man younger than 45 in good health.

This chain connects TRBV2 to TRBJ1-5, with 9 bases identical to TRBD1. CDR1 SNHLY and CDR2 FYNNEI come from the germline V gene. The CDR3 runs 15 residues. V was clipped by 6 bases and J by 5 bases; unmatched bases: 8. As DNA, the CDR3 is TGTGCCAGCAGCCCACTTTGGACAGGGGATCAGCCCCAGCATTTT. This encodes CASSPLWTGDQPQHF.

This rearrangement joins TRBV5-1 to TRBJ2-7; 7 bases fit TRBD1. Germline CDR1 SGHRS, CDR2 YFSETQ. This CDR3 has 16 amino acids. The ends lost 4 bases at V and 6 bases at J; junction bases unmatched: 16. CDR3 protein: CASSPLGQALLGEQYF. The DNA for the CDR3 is TGCGCCAGCAGCCCCTTAGGACAGGCTCTTCTCGGCGAGCAGTACTTC.

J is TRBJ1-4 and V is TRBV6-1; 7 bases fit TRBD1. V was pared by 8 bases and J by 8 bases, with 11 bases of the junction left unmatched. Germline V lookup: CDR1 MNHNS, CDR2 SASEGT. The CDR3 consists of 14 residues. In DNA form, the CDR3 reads TGTGCCAGCGGCCTAAGGGGGCAAGGGGAAAAACTGTTTTTT. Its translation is CASGLRGQGEKLFF.

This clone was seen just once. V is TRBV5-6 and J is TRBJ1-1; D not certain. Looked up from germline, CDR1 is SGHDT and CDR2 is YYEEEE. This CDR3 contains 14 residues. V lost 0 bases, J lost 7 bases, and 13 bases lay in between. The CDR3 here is CASSLANRAVEAFF. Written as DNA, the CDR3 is TGTGCCAGCAGCTTGGCCAACAGAGCTGTTGAAGCTTTCTTT.

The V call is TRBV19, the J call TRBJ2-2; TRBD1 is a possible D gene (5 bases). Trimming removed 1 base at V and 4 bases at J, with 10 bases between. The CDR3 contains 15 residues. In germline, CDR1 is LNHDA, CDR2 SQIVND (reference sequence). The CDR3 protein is CASSIAATATGELFF. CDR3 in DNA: TGTGCCAGTAGTATAGCTGCGACAGCCACCGGGGAGCTGTTTTTT.

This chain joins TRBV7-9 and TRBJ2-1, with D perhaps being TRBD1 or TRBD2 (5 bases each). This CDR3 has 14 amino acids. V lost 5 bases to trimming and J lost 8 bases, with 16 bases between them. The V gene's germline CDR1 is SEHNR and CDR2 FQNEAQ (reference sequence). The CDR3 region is CASSRRELRDEQFF. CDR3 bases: TGTGCCAGCAGCCGTAGGGAGCTCAGGGATGAGCAGTTCTTC.

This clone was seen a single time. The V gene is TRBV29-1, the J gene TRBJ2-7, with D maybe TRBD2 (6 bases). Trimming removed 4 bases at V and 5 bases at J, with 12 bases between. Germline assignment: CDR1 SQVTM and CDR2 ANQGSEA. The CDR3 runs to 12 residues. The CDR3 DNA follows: TGCAGCGTTGGACGGGGGTTCGACGAGCAGTACTTC. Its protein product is CSVGRGFDEQYF.

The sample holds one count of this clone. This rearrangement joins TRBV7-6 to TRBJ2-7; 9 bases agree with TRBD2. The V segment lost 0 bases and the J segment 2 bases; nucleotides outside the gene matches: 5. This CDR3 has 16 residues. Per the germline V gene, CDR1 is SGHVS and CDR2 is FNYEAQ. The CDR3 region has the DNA TGTGCCAGCAGCTTAGCGCCGGGACTAGCTACCTACGAGCAGTACTTC. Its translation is CASSLAPGLATYEQYF. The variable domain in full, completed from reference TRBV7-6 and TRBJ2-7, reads GAGVSQSPRYKVTKRGQDVALRCDPISGHVSLYWYRQALGQGPEFLTYFNYEAQQDKSGLPNDRFSAERPEGSISTLTIQRTEQRDSAMYRCASSLAPGLATYEQYFGPGTRLTVT.

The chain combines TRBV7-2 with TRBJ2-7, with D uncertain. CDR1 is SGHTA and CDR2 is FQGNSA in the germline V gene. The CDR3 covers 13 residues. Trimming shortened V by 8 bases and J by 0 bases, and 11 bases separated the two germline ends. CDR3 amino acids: CASLNPSSYEQYF. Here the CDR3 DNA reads TGTGCCAGCTTAAACCCCAGCTCCTACGAGCAGTACTTC.

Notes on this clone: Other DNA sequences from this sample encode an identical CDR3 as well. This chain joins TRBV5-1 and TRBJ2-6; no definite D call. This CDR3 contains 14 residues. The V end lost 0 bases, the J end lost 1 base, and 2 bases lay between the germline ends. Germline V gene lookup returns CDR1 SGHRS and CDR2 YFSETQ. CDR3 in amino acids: CASSLGSGANVLTF. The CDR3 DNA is TGCGCCAGCAGCTTGGGATCTGGGGCCAACGTCCTGACTTTC.

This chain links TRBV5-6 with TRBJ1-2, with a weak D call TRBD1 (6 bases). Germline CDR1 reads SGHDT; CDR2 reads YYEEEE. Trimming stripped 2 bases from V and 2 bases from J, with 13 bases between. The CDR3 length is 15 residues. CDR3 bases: TGTGCCAGCAGCTTTCCGGGACAAATAAACTATGGCTACACCTTC. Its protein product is CASSFPGQINYGYTF.

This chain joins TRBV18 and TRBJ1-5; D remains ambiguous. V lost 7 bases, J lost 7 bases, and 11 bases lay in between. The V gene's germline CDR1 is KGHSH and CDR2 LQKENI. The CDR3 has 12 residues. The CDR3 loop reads CASCPNGQPQHF. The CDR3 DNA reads TGTGCCAGCTGCCCTAACGGCCAGCCCCAGCATTTT.

CDR3 nucleotides: TGTGCCAGCTCACCTTATTCCGTTTTAGAGACCCAGTACTTC. Protein: CASSPYSVLETQYF. The chain employs TRBV18 and TRBJ2-5; D is undetermined. The CDR3 totals 14 residues. With 3 bases removed from V and 4 bases from J, the gap between germline ends came to 12 bases. The germline gives CDR1 KGHSH, CDR2 LQKENI.

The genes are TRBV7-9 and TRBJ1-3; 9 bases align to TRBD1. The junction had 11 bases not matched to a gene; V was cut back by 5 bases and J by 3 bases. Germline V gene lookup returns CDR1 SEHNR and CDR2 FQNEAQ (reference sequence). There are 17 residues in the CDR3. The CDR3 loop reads CASSAPTGTGFGNTIYF. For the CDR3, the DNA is TGTGCCAGCAGCGCACCGACCGGGACAGGGTTTGGAAACACCATATATTTT.

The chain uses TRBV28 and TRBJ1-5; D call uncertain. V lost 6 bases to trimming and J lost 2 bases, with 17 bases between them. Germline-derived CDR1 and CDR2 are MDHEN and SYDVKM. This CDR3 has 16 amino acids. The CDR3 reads CASSPNGPRGNQPQHF. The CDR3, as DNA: TGTGCCAGCAGCCCAAACGGGCCTCGAGGCAATCAGCCCCAGCATTTT.

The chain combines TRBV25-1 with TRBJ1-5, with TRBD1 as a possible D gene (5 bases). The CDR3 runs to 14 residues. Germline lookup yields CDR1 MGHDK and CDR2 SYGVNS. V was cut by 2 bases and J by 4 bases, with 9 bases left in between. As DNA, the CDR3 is TGTGCCAGCAGTGAACCGGGGCTGAATCAGCCCCAGCATTTT. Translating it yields CASSEPGLNQPQHF.

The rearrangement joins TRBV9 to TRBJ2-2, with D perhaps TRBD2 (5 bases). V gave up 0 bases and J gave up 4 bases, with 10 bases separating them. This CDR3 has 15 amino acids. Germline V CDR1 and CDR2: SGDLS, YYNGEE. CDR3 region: CASSVVSSVTGELFF. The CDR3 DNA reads TGTGCCAGCAGCGTAGTGAGTAGCGTCACCGGGGAGCTGTTTTTT.

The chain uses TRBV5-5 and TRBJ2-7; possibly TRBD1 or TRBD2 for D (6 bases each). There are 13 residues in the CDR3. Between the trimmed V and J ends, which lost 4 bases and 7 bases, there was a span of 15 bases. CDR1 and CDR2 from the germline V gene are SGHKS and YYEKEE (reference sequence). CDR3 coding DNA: TGTGCCAGCAGCCTAGGGGGGCTGCTTGAGCAGTACTTC. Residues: CASSLGGLLEQYF.

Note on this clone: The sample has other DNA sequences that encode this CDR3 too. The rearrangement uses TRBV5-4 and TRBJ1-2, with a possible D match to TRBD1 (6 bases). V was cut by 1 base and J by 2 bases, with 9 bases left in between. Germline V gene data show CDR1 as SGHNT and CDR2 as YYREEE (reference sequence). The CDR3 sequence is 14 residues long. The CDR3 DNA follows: TGTGCCAGCAGCTTGCGCAGGGGCAACTATGGCTACACCTTC. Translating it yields CASSLRRGNYGYTF.

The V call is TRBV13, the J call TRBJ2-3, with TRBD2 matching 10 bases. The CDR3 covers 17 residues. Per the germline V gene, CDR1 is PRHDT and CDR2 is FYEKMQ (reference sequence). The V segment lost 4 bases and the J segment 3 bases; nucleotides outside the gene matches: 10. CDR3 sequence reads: CASSYRQREGFTDTQYF. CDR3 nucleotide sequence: TGTGCCAGCAGCTACAGACAGCGGGAGGGGTTTACAGATACGCAGTATTTT.

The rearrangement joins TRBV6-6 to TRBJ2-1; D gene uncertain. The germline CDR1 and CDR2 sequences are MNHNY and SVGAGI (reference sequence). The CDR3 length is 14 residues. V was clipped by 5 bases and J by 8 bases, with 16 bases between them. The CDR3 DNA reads TGTGCCAGCAGTCCCCGGACCCTGTTCGATGAGCAGTTCTTC. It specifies CASSPRTLFDEQFF.